The 3 T cell receptor beta chains below were found in one sample sequenced in a study of blood T cells in healthy people across ages. PCR was performed a second time for about 7 to 12 cycles using a sample-barcoded 5' primer and a J-beta primer mix. Each CDR3 protein is one row after TCRdb ran MiXCR on the 5' RACE reads. The table includes some 920,000 distinct CDR3 sequences, about 53% detected once. Material for sequencing was blood. These receptors all stem from a woman aged 55-70 years in good health.

This clonotype has more than one count but fewer than ten. The chain joins TRBV6-1 to TRBJ2-5, with TRBD2 matching over 12 bases. J gave up 3 bases and V 6 bases, and 5 bases lay outside the gene matches. This CDR3 is built from 15 residues. Looked up from germline, CDR1 is MNHNS and CDR2 is SASEGT. The CDR3 DNA is TGTGCCAGCAGACTGTGGACTAGCGGGAAAGAGACCCAGTACTTC. It translates to CASRLWTSGKETQYF.

This clonotype was observed a handful of times. J is TRBJ2-3 and V is TRBV7-2; 13 bases are a match to TRBD2. After removal of 4 bases from V and 14 bases from J, the junction contained 9 bases not matched to a gene. Germline CDR1 and CDR2: SGHTA and FQGNSA. The CDR3 extends over 14 amino acids. CDR3 loop: CASSSRLAGGPSYF. The DNA of the CDR3 is TGTGCCAGCAGCTCGCGACTAGCGGGAGGCCCCTCGTATTTT. Drawing the rest from reference TRBV7-2 and TRBJ2-3, the complete variable domain is GAGVSQSPSNKVTEKGKDVELRCDPISGHTALYWYRQSLGQGLEFLIYFQGNSAPDKSGLPSDRFSAERTGGSVSTLTIQRTQQEDSAVYLCASSSRLAGGPSYFGPGTRLTVL.

This chain uses TRBV20-1 with TRBJ2-3, with D tentatively TRBD2 (6 bases). From germline, CDR1 is DFQATT and CDR2 SNEGSKA (reference sequence). The CDR3 totals 14 residues. The V end was cut by 3 bases, the J end by 2 bases, with 12 bases between. The DNA of the CDR3 is TGCAGTGCTAGTGCGCGGGGACCCACAGATACGCAGTATTTT. This sequence encodes CSASARGPTDTQYF.